These T cell receptor beta chains were read from a single sample in a study of shared clonotypes between healthy human individuals. Clones were read by immunoSEQ multiplex PCR, and TCRdb kept only the in-frame ones, dropping some. Of 90,000 to 150,000 clones in the sample, about 70% were seen once. Sequencing input: memory CD8+ T cells sorted from blood. The receptors were gathered from a woman aged 25-40 years in good health. Both conserved end residues are part of each CDR3. The D gene is left open where the match is weak. Size values are once, few and many counts, or a class for expanded clones, and some rows have none.

abundance,j_gene,d_gene,v_gene,CDR3aa,CDR3nt
-,TRBJ2-3,-,TRBV5-4,CASSLSWGTDTQYF,TGTGCCAGCAGCTTAAGTTGGGGCACAGATACGCAGTATTTT
-,TRBJ2-7,TRBD2,TRBV4-1,CASSLTSGSPYEQYF,TGCGCCAGCAGCCTCACTAGCGGGAGCCCCTACGAGCAGTACTTC
-,TRBJ2-1,-,TRBV25-1,CASRNSGDPYNEQFF,TGTGCCAGCAGAAACTCGGGGGACCCTTACAATGAGCAGTTCTTC
few,TRBJ2-5,-,TRBV25-1,CASTDLNTEETQYF,TGTGCCAGCACGGACCTAAACACTGAAGAGACCCAGTACTTC
-,TRBJ1-6,-,TRBV4-1,CASSQEPNRNYSPLHF,TGCGCCAGCAGCCAAGAGCCTAACAGGAACTATTCACCCCTCCACTTT
-,TRBJ1-3,TRBD1,TRBV9,CASSRGQGMGNTIYF,TGTGCCAGCAGCCGGGGACAGGGGATGGGAAACACCATATATTTT
-,TRBJ2-1,-,TRBV28,CASKLSGSSYNEQFF,TGTGCCAGCAAATTGTCGGGAAGCTCCTACAATGAGCAGTTCTTC
-,TRBJ2-6,TRBD1,TRBV19,CATKQGHSGANVLTF,TGTGCCACCAAACAGGGGCACTCTGGGGCCAACGTCCTGACTTTC
-,TRBJ2-3,-,TRBV27,CASSSRRYLSTDTQYF,TGTGCCAGCAGTTCCCGTCGGTACCTTAGCACAGATACGCAGTATTTT
-,TRBJ2-7,-,TRBV15,CATSTLGGGFFYEQYF,TGTGCCACCAGCACCCTAGGGGGTGGGTTTTTCTACGAGCAGTACTTC
-,TRBJ2-1,-,TRBV7-9,CASSPRGGSSYNEQFF,TGTGCCAGCAGCCCCAGGGGTGGGAGCTCCTACAATGAGCAGTTCTTC
-,TRBJ2-7,-,TRBV5-4,CASSLDGSSYEQYF,TGTGCCAGCAGCTTGGATGGGAGCTCCTACGAGCAGTACTTC
-,TRBJ1-5,TRBD1,TRBV19,CASTQTGLSNQPQHF,TGTGCCAGTACCCAGACAGGGTTGAGCAATCAGCCCCAGCATTTT
-,TRBJ1-5,TRBD1,TRBV27,CASTTGNQPQHF,TGTGCCAGCACGACAGGGAATCAGCCCCAGCATTTT
-,TRBJ2-2,-,TRBV10-2,CASSELAGGPQGGELFF,TGCGCCAGCAGTGAGTTGGCTGGGGGGCCACAGGGCGGGGAGCTGTTTTTT
-,TRBJ2-2,-,TRBV28,CASREGLADTGELFF,TGTGCCAGCAGGGAGGGGCTAGCTGACACCGGGGAGCTGTTTTTT
once,TRBJ2-3,TRBD2,TRBV5-4,CASSRGLAGAGGTDTQYF,TGTGCCAGCAGCCGGGGACTAGCGGGAGCAGGAGGCACAGATACGCAGTATTTT
many,TRBJ2-1,-,TRBV30,CAWSVRGTYNEQFF,TGTGCCTGGAGTGTTAGGGGGACCTACAATGAGCAGTTCTTC
-,TRBJ1-6,-,TRBV6-4,CASSDSQGNSPLHF,TGTGCCAGCAGTGACTCTCAGGGAAATTCACCCCTCCACTTT
-,TRBJ2-7,-,TRBV7-2,CASSLHRVNYEQYF,TGTGCCAGCAGCTTACACAGGGTAAACTACGAGCAGTACTTC
-,TRBJ2-2,TRBD1,TRBV11-2,CASSLGTGGHGELFF,TGTGCCAGCAGCTTAGGGACAGGGGGGCACGGGGAGCTGTTTTTT
few,TRBJ1-3,-,TRBV10-3,CAIKGSQWDTIYF,TGTGCCATCAAGGGCAGCCAGTGGGACACCATATATTTT
many,TRBJ2-7,TRBD2,TRBV30,CAWSGLAGEKTYEQYF,TGTGCCTGGAGTGGACTAGCGGGAGAAAAGACCTACGAGCAGTACTTC
-,TRBJ2-7,-,TRBV7-9,CASSLTSFYEQYF,TGTGCCAGCAGCTTAACTAGCTTCTACGAGCAGTACTTC
once,TRBJ2-5,-,TRBV5-1,CASSLEETQYF,TGCGCCAGCAGCTTGGAAGAGACCCAGTACTTC
-,TRBJ2-5,TRBD1,TRBV29-1,CSVSTGGWETQYF,TGCAGCGTTTCCACAGGGGGGTGGGAGACCCAGTACTTC
-,TRBJ2-3,-,TRBV27,CASSVRSIQKPSTDTQYF,TGTGCCAGCAGTGTAAGGAGCATTCAGAAACCTAGCACAGATACGCAGTATTTT
once,TRBJ1-2,TRBD1,TRBV27,CASRFAGGAQGYTF,TGTGCCAGCAGGTTTGCAGGGGGCGCGCAGGGCTACACCTTC
few,TRBJ1-4,-,TRBV6-4,CASSAGGGENEKLFF,TGTGCCAGCAGTGCCGGTGGAGGGGAAAATGAAAAACTGTTTTTT
-,TRBJ2-7,TRBD1,TRBV15,CATSGNQGQGYEQYF,TGTGCCACCAGCGGCAACCAGGGACAGGGGTACGAGCAGTACTTC
-,TRBJ1-5,-,TRBV5-1,CASSLGPNQPQHF,TGCGCCAGCAGCTTGGGCCCCAATCAGCCCCAGCATTTT
many,TRBJ1-4,-,TRBV25-1,CASSESATVPNEKLFF,TGTGCCAGCAGTGAATCTGCGACAGTACCTAATGAAAAACTGTTTTTT
-,TRBJ2-3,-,TRBV20-1,CSAKKPYF,TGCAGTGCTAAAAAACCGTATTTT
-,TRBJ2-1,-,TRBV27,CASSFVAVSSYNEQFF,TGTGCCAGCAGTTTCGTCGCGGTTAGCTCCTACAATGAGCAGTTCTTC
-,TRBJ2-3,-,TRBV10-3,CAISEAGIVGADTQYF,TGTGCCATCAGTGAGGCGGGAATCGTGGGCGCAGATACGCAGTATTTT
-,TRBJ2-5,TRBD2,TRBV28,CASSLWTSGRTQETQYF,TGTGCCAGCAGTTTATGGACTAGCGGGAGGACCCAAGAGACCCAGTACTTC
-,TRBJ1-2,-,TRBV6-9,CASSPGGGNYGYTF,TGTGCCAGCAGTCCCGGCGGAGGGAACTATGGCTACACCTTC
-,TRBJ2-7,-,TRBV15,CATSTQSQYEQYF,TGTGCCACCAGCACGCAGTCCCAATACGAGCAGTACTTC
many,TRBJ2-7,TRBD2,TRBV15,CATRAGTSGRRGSYEQYF,TGTGCCACCAGAGCCGGGACTAGCGGGAGAAGGGGCTCCTACGAGCAGTACTTC
-,TRBJ2-7,TRBD2,TRBV5-1,CASSSGRVAGGPQYF,TGCGCCAGCAGCTCCGGAAGGGTAGCGGGAGGGCCGCAGTACTTC
once,TRBJ2-1,TRBD2,TRBV2,CASSLTTWGRAVSDEQFF,TGTGCCAGCAGTCTTACAACTTGGGGGAGGGCCGTCTCAGATGAGCAGTTCTTC
few,TRBJ2-1,-,TRBV11-2,CASSLQGFNSYNEQFF,TGTGCCAGCAGCTTACAGGGGTTCAACTCCTACAATGAGCAGTTCTTC
-,TRBJ2-1,-,TRBV6-6,CASGALYNEQFF,TGTGCCAGCGGAGCCCTCTACAATGAGCAGTTCTTC
medium-sized,TRBJ2-7,-,TRBV19,CASSPDRPFSSYEQYF,TGTGCCAGTAGCCCGGACAGACCCTTCAGCTCCTACGAGCAGTACTTC
once,TRBJ2-7,-,TRBV6-5,CASSYSSGTLAYEQYF,TGTGCCAGCAGTTATTCATCCGGGACATTAGCCTACGAGCAGTACTTC
many,TRBJ2-2,TRBD2,TRBV4-2,CASSQEASGTGELFF,TGTGCCAGCAGCCAAGAGGCTAGCGGCACCGGGGAGCTGTTTTTT
few,TRBJ1-4,-,TRBV4-2,CASSQAGGSEKLFF,TGTGCCAGCAGCCAAGCGGGGGGCAGTGAAAAACTGTTTTTT
few,TRBJ1-4,-,TRBV6-1,CASSGGKGGEKLFF,TGTGCCAGCAGTGGAGGGAAGGGAGGTGAAAAACTGTTTTTT
-,TRBJ2-7,TRBD2,TRBV25-1,CASSGGLAGTYEQYF,TGTGCCAGCAGTGGGGGACTAGCGGGCACATACGAGCAGTACTTC
-,TRBJ2-2,TRBD2,TRBV29-1,CSVGLAGPGELFF,TGCAGCGTTGGACTAGCGGGACCCGGGGAGCTGTTTTTT
-,TRBJ2-7,TRBD1,TRBV25-1,CASSGGDREYEQYF,TGTGCCAGCAGTGGGGGGGACAGGGAGTACGAGCAGTACTTC
many,TRBJ2-2,-,TRBV2,CASSLEMVDGELFF,TGTGCCAGCAGTTTAGAAATGGTTGACGGGGAGCTGTTTTTT
once,TRBJ1-2,TRBD1,TRBV15,CATHPNRGEFPGYTF,TGTGCCACCCATCCAAACAGGGGAGAGTTTCCTGGCTACACCTTC
-,TRBJ1-2,-,TRBV6-5,CASSYHGGGGDYGYTF,TGTGCCAGCAGTTACCACGGAGGGGGGGGTGACTATGGCTACACCTTC